These 9 T cell receptor beta chains originate from one sample sequenced in a study of shared clonotypes between healthy human individuals. Profiled with immunoSEQ multiplex PCR; TCRdb holds only in-frame clones, not every one. Of some 2.3 million clones listed, roughly 93% are singletons. The material sequenced was naive CD4+ T cells from PBMCs. Subset: CD45RA+ positively selected. Source of these receptors: a young man in good health. Some clones in this sample may be carry-over from other donors' samples.

The rearrangement links TRBV2 to TRBJ2-1; 14 positions match TRBD2. The J segment lost 6 bases and the V segment lost 8 bases, leaving 6 bases of the junction unmatched. This CDR3 spans 15 amino acids. Germline V CDR1 and CDR2: SNHLY, FYNNEI. The CDR3 region is CASSYGTSGSNEQFF. The CDR3 region has the DNA TGTGCCAGCTCGTATGGGACTAGCGGGAGCAATGAGCAGTTCTTC.

The DNA for the CDR3 is TGTGCCAGCAGGGGGGTGGGAGCTAGCTCCTACAATGAGCAGTTCTTC. It yields the protein CASRGVGASSYNEQFF. The chain carries TRBV28 and TRBJ2-1; D could derive from TRBD1 or TRBD2 (5 bases each). Germline values: CDR1 MDHEN, CDR2 SYDVKM. Trimming took 6 bases from V and 0 from J, leaving 15 bases between them. The CDR3 loop spans 16 amino acids.

The rearrangement uses TRBV27 and TRBJ2-1; D gene uncertain. CDR3 length: 12 residues. CDR1 is MNHEY and CDR2 is SMNVEV in the germline V gene (reference sequence). Trimming removed 6 bases at V and 5 bases at J, with 8 bases between. The CDR3 sequence: CASSPPNNEQFF. The CDR3 DNA reads as TGTGCCAGCAGCCCGCCCAACAATGAGCAGTTCTTC.

The chain recombines TRBV5-4 with TRBJ1-6; D not certain. Germline values: CDR1 SGHNT, CDR2 YYREEE (reference sequence). The CDR3 spans 14 residues. V lost 3 bases and J lost 7, with 11 bases in between. The CDR3 nucleotides read TGTGCCAGCAGCTCCGGGTCGAAGAATTCACCCCTCCACTTT. Translated, it gives CASSSGSKNSPLHF.

This chain uses TRBV27 with TRBJ2-7; TRBD2 is a possible D gene (5 bases). The V end lost 6 bases, the J end lost 1 base, and 10 bases lay between the germline ends. Germline V lookup: CDR1 MNHEY, CDR2 SMNVEV (reference sequence). CDR3 length: 13 residues. The CDR3 DNA follows: TGTGCCAGCAGGCCTAGAGGGTCCTACGAGCAGTACTTC. It is translated as CASRPRGSYEQYF.

This clone was seen a handful of times. The V and J genes are TRBV7-3 and TRBJ1-5, with 8 bases lining up with TRBD1. This CDR3 contains 15 residues. Germline CDR1 SGHTA, CDR2 FQGTGA. With V trimmed by 4 bases and J by 7 bases, 9 bases remained unmatched. The CDR3 DNA reads TGTGCCAGCAGCTACCGTAGACAGGGGAAACAGCCCCAGCATTTT. Protein: CASSYRRQGKQPQHF.

The DNA for the CDR3 is TGTGCCAGCAGTTTACAGGGACTTCCCTACAATGAGCAGTTCTTC. Its translation is CASSLQGLPYNEQFF. The chain uses TRBV27 and TRBJ2-1; weak D call: TRBD2 (6 bases). Germline-derived CDR1 and CDR2 are MNHEY and SMNVEV (reference sequence). This CDR3 is built from 15 residues. V lost 2 bases and J lost 2, with 10 bases in between.

As DNA, the CDR3 is TGCGCCAGCAGCTCGGGGACTAGTTCCATCGAGACCCAGTACTTC. This codes for CASSSGTSSIETQYF. This chain connects TRBV5-1 to TRBJ2-5, with 8 bases fitting TRBD2. After removal of 3 bases from V and 5 bases from J, the junction contained 9 bases not matched to a gene. The CDR3 has 15 amino acids. Germline loops: CDR1 SGHRS, CDR2 YFSETQ.

The chain has TRBV4-3 and TRBJ2-5, with 14 bases that match TRBD2. Trimming cost V 4 bases and J 4 bases; bases outside gene matches: 5. The CDR3 totals 16 residues. Per germline, CDR1 LGHNA and CDR2 YSLEER. The CDR3: CASSPGLAGVGETQYF. CDR3 DNA sequence: TGCGCCAGCAGCCCGGGACTAGCGGGAGTAGGAGAGACCCAGTACTTC.